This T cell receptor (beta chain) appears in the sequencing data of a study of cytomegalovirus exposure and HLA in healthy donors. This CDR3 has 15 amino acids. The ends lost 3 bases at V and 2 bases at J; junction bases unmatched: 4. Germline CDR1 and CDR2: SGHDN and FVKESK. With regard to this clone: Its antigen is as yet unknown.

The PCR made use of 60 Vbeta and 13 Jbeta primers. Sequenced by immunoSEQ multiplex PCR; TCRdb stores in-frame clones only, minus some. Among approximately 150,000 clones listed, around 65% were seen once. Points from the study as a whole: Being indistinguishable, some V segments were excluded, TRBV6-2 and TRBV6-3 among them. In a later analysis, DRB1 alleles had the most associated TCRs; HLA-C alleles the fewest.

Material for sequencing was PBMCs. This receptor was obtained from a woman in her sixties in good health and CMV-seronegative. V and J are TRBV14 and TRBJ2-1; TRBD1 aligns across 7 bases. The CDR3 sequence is CASSHPGTAYNEQFF. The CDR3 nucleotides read TGTGCCAGCAGCCACCCCGGGACAGCCTACAATGAGCAGTTCTTC.